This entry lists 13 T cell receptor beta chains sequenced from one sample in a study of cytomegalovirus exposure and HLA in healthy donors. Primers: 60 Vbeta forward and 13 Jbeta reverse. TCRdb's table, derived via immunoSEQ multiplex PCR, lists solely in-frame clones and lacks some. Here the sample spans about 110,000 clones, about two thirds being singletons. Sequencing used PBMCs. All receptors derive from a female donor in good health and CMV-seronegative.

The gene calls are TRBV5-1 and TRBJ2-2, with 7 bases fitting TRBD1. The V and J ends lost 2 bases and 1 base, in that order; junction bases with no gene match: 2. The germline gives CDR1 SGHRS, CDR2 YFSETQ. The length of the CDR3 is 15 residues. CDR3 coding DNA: TGCGCCAGCAGCTTAGGACAGGTGAACACCGGGGAGCTGTTTTTT. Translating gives CASSLGQVNTGELFF.

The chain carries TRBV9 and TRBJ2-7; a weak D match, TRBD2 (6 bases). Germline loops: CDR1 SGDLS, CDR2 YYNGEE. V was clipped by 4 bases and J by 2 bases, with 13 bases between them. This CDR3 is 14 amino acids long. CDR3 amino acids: CASSLLAEPYEQYF. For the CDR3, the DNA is TGTGCCAGCAGCCTATTAGCGGAACCCTACGAGCAGTACTTC. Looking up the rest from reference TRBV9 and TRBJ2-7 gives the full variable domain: DSGVTQTPKHLITATGQRVTLRCSPRSGDLSVYWYQQSLDQGLQFLIQYYNGEERAKGNILERFSAQQFPDLHSELNLSSLELGDSALYFCASSLLAEPYEQYFGPGTRLTVT.

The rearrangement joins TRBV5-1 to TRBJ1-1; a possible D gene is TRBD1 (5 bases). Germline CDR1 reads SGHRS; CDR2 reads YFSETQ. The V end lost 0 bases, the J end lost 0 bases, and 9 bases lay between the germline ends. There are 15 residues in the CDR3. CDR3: CASSLAQGMNTEAFF. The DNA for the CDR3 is TGCGCCAGCAGCTTGGCTCAGGGAATGAACACTGAAGCTTTCTTT.

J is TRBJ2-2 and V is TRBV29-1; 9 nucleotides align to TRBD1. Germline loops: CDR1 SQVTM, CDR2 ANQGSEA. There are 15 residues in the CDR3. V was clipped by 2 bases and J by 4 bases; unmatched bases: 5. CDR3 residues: CSVEITTGGTGELFF. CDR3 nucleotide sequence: TGCAGCGTTGAAATAACGACAGGGGGCACCGGGGAGCTGTTTTTT.

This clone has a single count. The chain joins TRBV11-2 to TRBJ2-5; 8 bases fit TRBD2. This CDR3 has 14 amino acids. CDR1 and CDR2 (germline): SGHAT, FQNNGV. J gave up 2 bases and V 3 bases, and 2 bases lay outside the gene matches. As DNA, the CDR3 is TGTGCCAGCAGCTTCACGGGAGGGCAAGAGACCCAGTACTTC. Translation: CASSFTGGQETQYF.

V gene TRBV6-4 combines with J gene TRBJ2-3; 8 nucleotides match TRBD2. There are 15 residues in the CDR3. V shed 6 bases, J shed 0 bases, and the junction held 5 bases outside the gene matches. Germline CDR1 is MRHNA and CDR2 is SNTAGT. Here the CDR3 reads CASSKSGSSTDTQYF. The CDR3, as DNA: TGTGCCAGCAGCAAAAGCGGGAGTAGCACAGATACGCAGTATTTT.

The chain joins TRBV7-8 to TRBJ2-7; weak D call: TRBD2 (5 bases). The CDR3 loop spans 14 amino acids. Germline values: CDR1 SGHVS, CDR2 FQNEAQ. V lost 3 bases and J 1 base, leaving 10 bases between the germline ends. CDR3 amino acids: CASSFGIQSYEQYF. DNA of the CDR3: TGTGCCAGCAGCTTCGGGATACAATCCTACGAGCAGTACTTC.

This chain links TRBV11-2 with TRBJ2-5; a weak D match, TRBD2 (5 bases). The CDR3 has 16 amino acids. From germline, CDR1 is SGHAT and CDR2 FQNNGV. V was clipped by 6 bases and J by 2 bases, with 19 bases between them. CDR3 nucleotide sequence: TGTGCCAGCAGTCTCCGGCCGGGAACTCAACAAGAGACCCAGTACTTC. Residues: CASSLRPGTQQETQYF.

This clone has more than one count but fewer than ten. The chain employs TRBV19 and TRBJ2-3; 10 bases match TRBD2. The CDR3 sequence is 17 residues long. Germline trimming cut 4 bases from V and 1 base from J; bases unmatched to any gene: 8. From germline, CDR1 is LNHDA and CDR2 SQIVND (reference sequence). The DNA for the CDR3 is TGTGCCAGTAGTAGCGGGACTAGCGTTGGTGGCACAGATACGCAGTATTTT. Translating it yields CASSSGTSVGGTDTQYF.

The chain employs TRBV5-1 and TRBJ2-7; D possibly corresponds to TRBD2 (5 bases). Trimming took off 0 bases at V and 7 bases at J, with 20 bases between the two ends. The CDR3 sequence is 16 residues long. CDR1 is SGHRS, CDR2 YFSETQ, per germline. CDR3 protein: CASSLGFGGPGVEQYF. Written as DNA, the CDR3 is TGCGCCAGCAGCTTGGGTTTTGGAGGCCCCGGAGTGGAGCAGTACTTC.

CDR3 loop: CASSLDTRDYEQYF. CDR3 in DNA: TGTGCCAGCAGCTTAGATACCAGGGACTACGAGCAGTACTTC. The chain joins TRBV7-9 to TRBJ2-7; TRBD1 is a possible D gene (5 bases). The CDR3 has 14 residues. The germline V gene has CDR1 SEHNR and CDR2 FQNEAQ (reference sequence). V was clipped by 1 base and J by 3 bases, with 10 bases between them. Drawing the rest from reference TRBV7-9 and TRBJ2-7, the complete variable domain is DTGVSQNPRHKITKRGQNVTFRCDPISEHNRLYWYRQTLGQGPEFLTYFQNEAQLEKSRLLSDRFSAERPKGSFSTLEIQRTEQGDSAMYLCASSLDTRDYEQYFGPGTRLTVT.

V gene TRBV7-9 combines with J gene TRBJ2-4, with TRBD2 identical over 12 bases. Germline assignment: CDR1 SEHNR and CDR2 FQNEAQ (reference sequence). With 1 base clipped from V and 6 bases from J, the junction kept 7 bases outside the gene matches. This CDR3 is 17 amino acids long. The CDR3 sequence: CASSLGLAGGAGNIQYF. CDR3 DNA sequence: TGTGCCAGCAGCTTAGGGCTAGCGGGAGGGGCGGGAAACATTCAGTACTTC.

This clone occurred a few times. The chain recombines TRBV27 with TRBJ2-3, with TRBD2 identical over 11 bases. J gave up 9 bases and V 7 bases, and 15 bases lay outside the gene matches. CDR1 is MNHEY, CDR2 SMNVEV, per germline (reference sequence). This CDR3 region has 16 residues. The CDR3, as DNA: TGTGCCAGCAATCCTAGCGGGAGGAGGGGCCCGGACACGCAGTATTTT. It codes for CASNPSGRRGPDTQYF.